This entry lists 14 T cell receptor beta chains sequenced from one sample in a study of T-cell memory formation after mild COVID-19. TCRdb reprocessed the 5' RACE reads via MiXCR and lists one record per CDR3 protein. The repertoire includes 120,000 to 150,000 distinct CDR3 sequences, 11% to 15% of them detected once, and around 30% sits in the top ten. Sample: PBMCs or a T cell subset sorted from them (not recorded which). The receptors derive from an adult woman who had mild COVID-19 (a few samples of this study predate the infection). Cell type and time point are not known.

There are a few counts of this clonotype. This chain uses TRBV11-2 with TRBJ2-7, with 10 bases aligning to TRBD2. CDR1 is SGHAT, CDR2 FQNNGV, per germline. There are 15 residues in the CDR3. V lost 7 bases to trimming and J lost 2 bases; unmatched junction nucleotides: 8. The chain's CDR3 is CASIPGLAETYEQYF. CDR3 in DNA: TGTGCCAGCATCCCAGGACTAGCGGAAACCTACGAGCAGTACTTC.

This clonotype appeared many times. The rearrangement uses TRBV5-1 and TRBJ2-5, with TRBD2 matching over 8 bases. J was trimmed by 0 bases and V by 4 bases; bases with no gene match: 8. The germline V gene has CDR1 SGHRS and CDR2 YFSETQ. The CDR3 loop spans 16 amino acids. CDR3 in amino acids: CASSTLVGGDQETQYF. CDR3 DNA sequence: TGCGCCAGCAGCACCCTCGTCGGGGGGGACCAAGAGACCCAGTACTTC.

This sequence joins TRBV12-3 or TRBV12-4 and TRBJ2-5, with 11 bases that match TRBD1. Unmatched junction bases numbered 7, after V lost 5 bases and J lost 5 bases. CDR3 length: 15 amino acids. The CDR3 is CASSGGTGGTETQYF. CDR3 DNA sequence: TGTGCCAGCAGTGGGGGGACAGGGGGGACGGAGACCCAGTACTTC.

The CDR3 spells CASTLSGSRGEQFF. The DNA of the CDR3 is TGTGCCAGCACCCTAAGCGGGAGTCGAGGCGAGCAGTTCTTC. The rearrangement joins TRBV7-8 to TRBJ2-1, with TRBD2 matching 8 bases. Looked up from germline, CDR1 is SGHVS and CDR2 is FQNEAQ. V lost 7 bases, J lost 10 bases, and 12 bases stayed unmatched. This CDR3 has 14 amino acids.

This clonotype was found a few times. V is TRBV12-5 and J is TRBJ1-1; D remains ambiguous. Trimming left V 5 bases short and J 4 bases short, with 8 bases between. The CDR3 extends over 12 amino acids. Germline V gives CDR1 LGHNT, CDR2 FRNRAP. CDR3 DNA: TGTGCTAGTGGTCCCGAGGGCACTGAAGCTTTCTTT. Protein sequence: CASGPEGTEAFF.

The chain is built from TRBV24-1 and TRBJ2-1; 7 bases are a match to TRBD1. Germline V CDR1 and CDR2: KGHDR, SFDVKD. There are 16 residues in the CDR3. The V segment lost 1 base and the J segment 6 bases; nucleotides outside the gene matches: 8. CDR3 nucleotide sequence: TGTGCCACCAGTGATTTAACAGGGGAGAAATTCAATGAGCAGTTCTTC. As protein: CATSDLTGEKFNEQFF.

This clonotype was detected only a few times. The chain joins TRBV7-2 to TRBJ2-7; TRBD2 matches 10 bases. J gave up 1 base and V 3 bases, and 3 bases lay outside the gene matches. The CDR3 runs to 15 residues. Germline V lookup: CDR1 SGHTA, CDR2 FQGNSA. This CDR3 reads CASSLTSGPSYEQYF. The CDR3, as DNA: TGTGCCAGCAGCTTGACTAGCGGGCCTTCCTACGAGCAGTACTTC.

This clonotype has more than one count but fewer than ten. The chain is built from TRBV6-2 or TRBV6-3 and TRBJ2-1; 8 bases are a match to TRBD2. The CDR3 has 16 amino acids. The germline V gene has CDR1 MNHEY and CDR2 SVGEGT. Trimming at V came to 5 bases and at J to 7 bases, leaving 13 bases not matched to a gene. CDR3 region: CASSPGSGLGGNEQFF. The CDR3 DNA follows: TGTGCCAGCAGTCCGGGCTCGGGACTAGGTGGGAATGAGCAGTTCTTC.

V gene TRBV9 combines with J gene TRBJ2-7; 10 bases line up with TRBD1. This CDR3 has 15 residues. V shed 0 bases, J shed 5 bases, and the junction held 5 bases outside the gene matches. Germline V gives CDR1 SGDLS, CDR2 YYNGEE. The CDR3 protein is CASSVEGQGFNEQYF. The CDR3 DNA reads TGTGCCAGCAGCGTAGAGGGACAGGGGTTCAACGAGCAGTACTTC.

The chain employs TRBV4-3 and TRBJ2-7, with a tentative D call TRBD2 (6 bases). Germline V gives CDR1 LGHNA, CDR2 YSLEER. This CDR3 is built from 14 residues. The germline V and J ends were trimmed by 0 bases and 5 bases, with 11 bases remaining between them. Written as DNA, the CDR3 is TGCGCCAGCAGCCAAGATCCTAGCGTACACGAGCAGTACTTC. As protein: CASSQDPSVHEQYF.

This chain connects TRBV25-1 to TRBJ2-2, with 12 bases that match TRBD2. With V trimmed by 4 bases and J by 5 bases, 2 bases remained unmatched. Germline V gene data show CDR1 as MGHDK and CDR2 as SYGVNS. The CDR3 has 15 amino acids. The CDR3: CASSGLAGVTGELFF. CDR3 sequence (DNA): TGTGCCAGCAGTGGACTAGCGGGAGTGACCGGGGAGCTGTTTTTT.

The sample holds a few counts of this clonotype. The chain is built from TRBV12-3 or TRBV12-4 and TRBJ2-3; D uncertain. The CDR3 runs to 15 residues. The germline V and J ends were trimmed by 6 bases and 2 bases, with 15 bases remaining between them. CDR3 bases: TGTGCCAGCAGCCCCGACTGGCACCCCACAGATACGCAGTATTTT. Its protein is CASSPDWHPTDTQYF.

This clonotype has more than one count but fewer than ten. The chain has TRBV5-1 and TRBJ2-4, with 10 bases that match TRBD2. This CDR3 region has 16 residues. Germline loops: CDR1 SGHRS, CDR2 YFSETQ. The V segment lost 0 bases and the J segment 6 bases; nucleotides outside the gene matches: 6. The CDR3 is CASSLGTSGTGNIQYF. CDR3 nucleotide sequence: TGCGCCAGCAGCTTGGGTACTAGCGGGACTGGAAACATTCAGTACTTC.

This sequence joins TRBV19 and TRBJ1-5, with a weak D call TRBD1 (6 bases). This CDR3 comprises 15 residues. Deletions cut 5 bases from V and 3 bases from J, with 14 bases between. Germline V gene lookup returns CDR1 LNHDA and CDR2 SQIVND (reference sequence). The CDR3 loop reads CASSLTGSYNQPQHF. As DNA, the CDR3 is TGTGCCAGTAGTTTAACAGGGAGTTACAATCAGCCCCAGCATTTT.